The source of this TCR beta chain is a study of sequential checkpoint blockade in melanoma (dated by TCRdb to 2018 to 2020). Regarding the study in general: Patients were randomized 1:1 to first-line nivolumab followed by ipilimumab (arm A) or ipilimumab followed by nivolumab (arm B). Maintenance nivolumab came after both trial sequences.

On this clone: No cognate antigen has been identified for it. No much larger clonotype is one base removed from it; base qualities were not supplied.

TCRbeta CDR3 regions were immunosequenced from genomic DNA with the immunoSEQ Assay. Before high-throughput sequencing, the genomic DNA was amplified using bias-controlled multiplex PCR. The original pipeline was this. To quantify the absolute abundance of each unique TCRbeta CDR3 region, the sequences were collapsed and filtered. Clonality, defined as 1 minus Pielou's evenness, was calculated using productive rearrangements only. A previously published method was used to identify clones with significantly greater frequencies in on-treatment samples than in baseline samples. The table comes from immuneACCESS by way of TCRdb, which keeps in-frame sequences with V and J called. Part of the clones is missing from these tables; in studies checked, under half for an unresolved V gene and the rest for unknown reasons. V and J calls and clone size come straight from that table; D and trimming were deduced from the DNA. The sample includes about 20,000 clones, with just under 75% observed a single time. The top ten clones comprise around 21% of the sample.

The intended sense of this specimen's treatment or condition label: randomized to nivolumab then ipilimumab (arm A) or the reverse (arm B). Prior DNA-damaging chemotherapy had not been received by any trial patient. Thawed PBMCs were sorted on a FACS Aria II flow cytometer to isolate live CD3+CD8+ cells negative for CD19 and CD56. Samples were obtained from patients with melanoma enrolled in CheckMate 064, a randomized, open-label phase II trial of sequential checkpoint blockade. Leukapheresis was used to collect peripheral blood mononuclear cells, which were then purified with Ficoll-Paque and frozen in human serum with roughly 9% DMSO. Right after sorting, the blood CD3+CD8+ cells were verified to be >95% pure, and DNA extraction followed. Here is what the overall study found, with its caveats: The response-prediction model combining TCR metrics and mutation burden needs validation in larger, independent patient cohorts.

Clipping removes 3 bases from V and 9 bases from J, with 3 as the unmatched junction base count. From the cysteine up to the phenylalanine, the CDR3 has a length of 14 residues. Of the read, only the CDR3 DNA is kept; its 42 bases are in frame from base 1. From the germline V gene (reference sequence), CDR1 is MNHEY and CDR2 is SMNVEV. This TCR derives from a human donor with melanoma. The sample here was CD8+ T cells sorted from blood (inferred from file names), taken from a patient given nivolumab and ipilimumab in sequence. The sequence links TRBV27 to TRBJ2-1; TRBD2 matches 12 bases in the middle. The encoded CDR3 is CASSFLAGGPEQFF. The nucleotide sequence is given as TGTGCCAGCAGTTTCCTAGCGGGGGGGCCTGAGCAGTTCTTC.